This T cell receptor (beta chain) is from a study of identical twins. Germline assignment: CDR1 MNHEY and CDR2 SVGEGT. The CDR3 sequence is 16 residues long. A single record per CDR3 protein comes from TCRdb applying MiXCR to the 5' RACE reads. The table lists 350,000 to 500,000 distinct CDR3 sequences, approximately 17% of them singletons, with about 12% in the top ten. This clonotype has a handful of counts. An end of the junction differs from the germline gene, which may be a read error. The sequenced sample was naive T cells sorted from blood. The chain is built from TRBV6-2 or TRBV6-3 and TRBJ2-1, with no clear D. The receptor's source is a man in his forties or fifties in good health. This CDR3 reads CASSYLGCCSYNEQFF. The CDR3, as DNA: TGTGCCAGCAGCTACTTGGGGTGTTGCTCCTACAATGAGCAGTTCTTC.